These T cell receptor beta chains were read from a single sample in a study of prognosis after radiotherapy for stage I lung cancer. TCRdb called the multiplex PCR reads again in MiXCR, with one record for every CDR3 protein. The sample lists more than 30,000 distinct CDR3 sequences, around two fifths occurring once. Sequencing was performed on PBMCs, taken before or after stereotactic body radiation therapy (not recorded which). The source of these receptors is a donor over 45 with non-small cell lung cancer. CDR3s include the opening cysteine and the closing phenylalanine or tryptophan. A D gene is named only where the DNA matches it firmly. Only some rows state a clone size, as once, few, many or a class for expanded clones.

V,J,D,size,DNA,CDR3
TRBV15,TRBJ1-6,NA,NA,TGTGCCACCAGCAGAGATAAAGGCGGGGATCGGTGCTTT,CATSRDKGGDRCF
TRBV12-3/TRBV12-4,TRBJ2-3,NA,many,TGTGCCAGCAGCCCCTTGACCGGAGGGGCAGATACGCAGTATTTT,CASSPLTGGADTQYF
TRBV29-1,TRBJ1-1,TRBD1,once,TGCAGCGTTGGGTCACAGGGGGCTGAAGCTTTCTTT,CSVGSQGAEAFF
TRBV30,TRBJ2-7,NA,NA,TGTGCCTGGACCCGCGGAACTCTTAGGAACCCCTACGAGCAGTACTTC,CAWTRGTLRNPYEQYF
TRBV7-2,TRBJ1-2,NA,NA,TGTGCCAGCAGCCTGGGACCGACAAATGGCTACACCTTC,CASSLGPTNGYTF
TRBV10-2,TRBJ1-1,TRBD1,many,TGCGCCAGCAGTGAGCTTGACAGGGGGAACACTGAAGCTTTCTTT,CASSELDRGNTEAFF
TRBV12-3/TRBV12-4,TRBJ1-2,NA,NA,TGTGCCAGCAGCCAAACAGGCTGGGGAAACTATGGCTACACCTTC,CASSQTGWGNYGYTF
TRBV3-1,TRBJ2-1,TRBD2,many,TGTGCCAGCAGCCGACTAGCGGGAGCTGAGCAGTTCTTC,CASSRLAGAEQFF
TRBV12-3/TRBV12-4,TRBJ1-4,NA,many,TGTGCCAGCAGCCAGACGGAGAATAGGGAAAAACTGTTTTTT,CASSQTENREKLFF
TRBV30,TRBJ1-2,TRBD1,many,TGTGCCTGGAGAAAGGGACAGAACTATGGCTACACCTTC,CAWRKGQNYGYTF
TRBV30,TRBJ2-2,NA,NA,TGTGCCTACCCAAGGGGGTCCGGGGAGCTGTTTTTT,CAYPRGSGELFF
TRBV6-1,TRBJ2-2,TRBD2,once,TGTGCCAGCAGTCCCGGACTAGCGGGGGACACCGGGGAGCTGTTTTTT,CASSPGLAGDTGELFF
TRBV29-1,TRBJ1-1,NA,many,TGCAGCGTTGCTCATTGGGGGGCGGCCACTGAAGCTTTCTTT,CSVAHWGAATEAFF
TRBV11-2,TRBJ2-3,NA,NA,TGTGCCAGCAGCCCCTTGGCGTGGGCTAGCACAGATACGCAGTATTTT,CASSPLAWASTDTQYF
TRBV6-1,TRBJ2-3,NA,NA,TGTGCCAGCAGTGAACGGGCGGTGGGTGCATATACGCAGTATTTT,CASSERAVGAYTQYF
TRBV24-1,TRBJ2-6,TRBD2,many,TGTGCCACGGGGGGGAACTCTGGGGCCAACGTCCTGACTTTC,CATGGNSGANVLTF
TRBV30,TRBJ2-1,NA,NA,TGTGCCTGGAGGGGGCCGGGAAAGAGTGAGCAGTTCTTC,CAWRGPGKSEQFF
TRBV12-3/TRBV12-4,TRBJ1-5,NA,once,TGTGCCAGCAGTTTGGGGGATCAGCCCCAGCATTTT,CASSLGDQPQHF
TRBV30,TRBJ1-1,NA,few,TGTGCCTGGAGTGTCGGGGCAATGAACACTGAAGCTTTCTTT,CAWSVGAMNTEAFF
TRBV12-3/TRBV12-4,TRBJ2-7,TRBD1,NA,TGTGCCAGCAGTGGACAGGGGTCGTGCGAGCAGTACTTC,CASSGQGSCEQYF
TRBV6-4,TRBJ1-6,NA,NA,TGTGCCAGCAGTGACTCCCTAGCTGAGAATTCACCCCTCCACTTT,CASSDSLAENSPLHF
TRBV6-2/TRBV6-3,TRBJ1-6,NA,NA,TGTGCCAGCAGTCCATGGGGGGCAAGTTCACCCCTCCACTTT,CASSPWGASSPLHF
TRBV20-1,TRBJ1-5,NA,many,TGCAGTGCTAGAGGGGCCATCGAGGGCAATCAGCCCCAGCATTTT,CSARGAIEGNQPQHF
TRBV12-3/TRBV12-4,TRBJ2-2,TRBD1,few,TGTGCCAGCAGTACGACTAACAGGGGTAACACCGGGGAGCTGTTTTTT,CASSTTNRGNTGELFF
TRBV7-8,TRBJ2-7,NA,NA,TGTGCCAGCAGCTTTAAGGGAGAGTCTAGATCCTACGAGCAGTACTTC,CASSFKGESRSYEQYF
TRBV15,TRBJ2-5,NA,many,TGTGCCACCAGCAGGACGAGGGGGGATCCGTACTTC,CATSRTRGDPYF
TRBV15,TRBJ2-6,NA,many,TGTGCCACCAGCAGAGATTGGGGGACTGGGGCCAACGTCCTGACTTTC,CATSRDWGTGANVLTF
TRBV9,TRBJ2-2,NA,many,TGTGCCAGCAGCGGCTATGACAGGTTAAAGACCGGGGAGCTGTTTTTT,CASSGYDRLKTGELFF
TRBV3-1,TRBJ2-3,TRBD1,many,TGTGCCAGCAGCCAAGTTTGGGACAGGGAGGCAGATACGCAGTATTTT,CASSQVWDREADTQYF
TRBV19,TRBJ1-5,TRBD1,many,TGTGCCAGTAGCCCGGGACAGGGGGGCGCTCAGCCCCAGCATTTT,CASSPGQGGAQPQHF
TRBV6-5,TRBJ2-7,NA,NA,TGTGCCAGCAGTTACACCAGCGCGAGCTCCTACGAGCAGTACTTC,CASSYTSASSYEQYF
TRBV28,TRBJ1-3,NA,many,TGTGCCAGCACTCCTTGGGACAACTACTCTGGAAACACCATATATTTT,CASTPWDNYSGNTIYF
TRBV12-3/TRBV12-4,TRBJ1-1,NA,NA,TGTGCCAGCAGTTTAGCGCAGTGTAGAGCTTTCTTT,CASSLAQCRAFF
TRBV7-6,TRBJ2-1,TRBD2,many,TGTGCCAGCAGCTCCCCCGGCCTAGCGGGGGGGCCGAGTGAGCAGTTCTTC,CASSSPGLAGGPSEQFF
TRBV6-2/TRBV6-3,TRBJ1-6,TRBD1,once,TGTGCCAGCATCCAAGGGTTGGGACAGTATAATTCACACCTCCACTTT,CASIQGLGQYNSHLHF
TRBV19,TRBJ1-5,NA,many,TGTGCCACCCACATCCGGCAGCCCCAGCATTTT,CATHIRQPQHF
TRBV6-1,TRBJ1-5,NA,NA,TGTGCCAGCAGTGACGGTACCTGGCGCAATCAGCCCCAGCATTTT,CASSDGTWRNQPQHF
TRBV2,TRBJ2-7,NA,NA,TGTGCCAGCAGTGTGGAGCGGCGCTCCTACGAGCAGTACTTC,CASSVERRSYEQYF
TRBV10-3,TRBJ1-2,NA,NA,TGTGCCACCCTGTGGGGGGGGGATGGCTACACCTTC,CATLWGGDGYTF
TRBV10-3,TRBJ1-1,NA,many,TGTGCCATCAGTGAGTCAACGGGGAGTGGTACTGAAGCTTTCTTT,CAISESTGSGTEAFF
TRBV6-5,TRBJ2-5,TRBD1,many,TGTGCCAGCAGTTACTCCCCGGACAGGGTGTGGGAGACCCAGTACTTC,CASSYSPDRVWETQYF
TRBV6-2/TRBV6-3,TRBJ2-2,NA,NA,TGTGCCAGCAGGTTGGGGCCGGACCTCTCGAACACCGGGGAGCTGTTTTTT,CASRLGPDLSNTGELFF
TRBV3-1,TRBJ2-7,NA,many,TGTGCCAGCAGCGATGGCGTGGTGTCGCAGTACTTC,CASSDGVVSQYF
TRBV5-1,TRBJ1-2,TRBD1,many,TGCGCCAGCAGCGCGGGACAGGGAGGCTATGGCTACACCTTC,CASSAGQGGYGYTF
TRBV5-5,TRBJ1-6,TRBD1,many,TGTGCCAGCAGCCCTGCGACAGGGGGCTCACCCCTCCACTTT,CASSPATGGSPLHF
TRBV20-1,TRBJ2-1,NA,NA,TGCAGTGCTAGTTTTCGTGCGGTAGTAAATGAGCAGTTCTTC,CSASFRAVVNEQFF
TRBV5-5,TRBJ1-5,NA,NA,TGTGCCAGCAGCTCTCTGGACCGGAATCAGCCCCAGCATTTT,CASSSLDRNQPQHF
TRBV27,TRBJ1-4,TRBD1,many,TGTGCCAGCGGGCGGACAGGAACCCATGAAAAACTGTTTTTT,CASGRTGTHEKLFF
TRBV30,TRBJ2-5,NA,NA,TGTGCCTGGAGTGAAGTGCAAGAGACACAGTACTTC,CAWSEVQETQYF
TRBV11-2,TRBJ2-6,NA,NA,TGTGCCAGCAGCCTATTACAGCACTCTGGGGCCAACGTCCTGACCTTC,CASSLLQHSGANVLTF
TRBV30,TRBJ1-1,NA,many,TGTGCCTGGAAAGGGAGTCGTGACACTGAAGCTTTCTTT,CAWKGSRDTEAFF
TRBV20-1,TRBJ2-3,NA,many,TGCAGTGCTAGAGAAATAGATACGCAGTATTTT,CSAREIDTQYF
TRBV20-1,TRBJ2-5,NA,many,TGCAGTGCCGCGGGGCCTAGTGGGGAGACCCAGTACTTC,CSAAGPSGETQYF
TRBV6-4,TRBJ1-2,NA,once,TGTGCCGGCATCCCAAACCCGGGGGCGAGCTATGGCTACACCTTC,CAGIPNPGASYGYTF
TRBV28,TRBJ1-5,NA,NA,TGTTCCAGCAGTAGCCCAGGGGGCAATCAGCCCCAGCATTTT,CSSSSPGGNQPQHF
TRBV19,TRBJ2-2,TRBD2,NA,TGTGCCAGTATTACGCCCCTAGCGGCAGTAACCGGGGAGCTGTTTTTT,CASITPLAAVTGELFF